This TCR beta chain was recorded in a study of breast tumors, draining lymph nodes, adjacent tissues. Study-wide points: Tumors had less TCR diversity than lymph nodes, more than nontumor tissue. Luminal-like breast cancer showed significantly higher tumor–nontumor repertoire similarity than basal-like. Most tumor T cells seemingly derive from lymph node, then expand in tumor. That most tumor T cells come from lymph nodes remained unproven.

TCRdb fed the multiplex PCR reads into MiXCR, producing one record per CDR3 protein. There are 150,000 or so distinct CDR3 sequences in the sample; about 30% occur only once, and around 3.5% lies in the top ten. This clonotype was seen repeatedly, ten times or more. No antigen is known for it. Axillary draining lymph nodes of breast cancer patients supplied the node samples. The CDR3 runs to 16 residues. V was shortened by 6 bases and J by 3 bases, with 19 bases between the two germline ends. The sequence was obtained from a female donor with breast cancer. Some clones in this sample may be carry-over from other donors' samples. The sequencing sample was made of axillary lymph node tissue. This chain joins TRBV12-3 or TRBV12-4 and TRBJ2-3; D possibly corresponds to TRBD1 (5 bases). The CDR3 sequence is CASSPSYGAETDTQYF. The CDR3, as DNA: TGTGCCAGCAGCCCTAGTTATGGGGCAGAGACAGATACGCAGTATTTT.